The entry that follows covers one T cell receptor (beta chain) sequence. These data belong to a study of blood T cell repertoires in COVID-19. Study overall: Sample material is recorded as cDNA or gDNA derived from T cells, B-cell-depleted T cells, or PBMCs.

TCRdb's copy holds only in-frame clones and misses some; the assay was immunoSEQ multiplex PCR. The table lists around 270,000 clones, about 87% of them singletons. There are 14 residues in the CDR3. Germline V CDR1 and CDR2: SGHTA, FQGTGA. Trimming removed 2 bases at V and 2 bases at J, with 9 bases between. V gene TRBV7-3 combines with J gene TRBJ1-1; a weak D match, TRBD1 (6 bases). This TCR came from a woman aged 60-70 years with COVID-19, enrolled during active disease. Specimen: peripheral blood. The CDR3 nucleotides are TGTGCCAGCAGCTTACAGGGGCCTAACACTGAAGCTTTCTTT. It specifies CASSLQGPNTEAFF.